The 24 T cell receptor beta chains below were found in one sample sequenced in a study of T cells in Graves' hyperthyroidism and ophthalmopathy. Using RNA transcripts as the source, TCR beta CDR3 regions were amplified. A first-round RT-PCR of the TCR CDR3 used the HTBI primer set. TCRdb re-analysed the multiplex PCR reads in MiXCR, keeping a single row per CDR3 protein. The sample lists approximately 640,000 distinct CDR3 sequences; roughly 17% were seen once. The sequencing input was blood. Receptors originate from a man aged 50-59 years with Graves' hyperthyroidism.

This clonotype came up a few times. The V and J genes are TRBV7-2 and TRBJ1-5; D is unclear. CDR3 size: 15 residues. V lost 1 base and J lost 1, with 8 bases in between. Germline CDR1 SGHTA, CDR2 FQGNSA. The CDR3 here is CASSLGGISNQPQHF. The CDR3 DNA sequence: TGTGCCAGCAGCTTAGGGGGAATCAGCAATCAGCCCCAGCATTTT.

J is TRBJ1-2 and V is TRBV28; possibly TRBD1 for D (5 bases). This CDR3 has 13 residues. CDR1 MDHEN and CDR2 SYDVKM come from the germline V gene. V was trimmed by 8 bases and J by 5 bases, leaving 15 bases between them. CDR3 sequence: CASGIQGSYGYTF. The CDR3 nucleotides are TGTGCCAGCGGCATCCAGGGATCGTATGGCTACACCTTC.

This clonotype came up once. This chain connects TRBV5-4 to TRBJ2-3; TRBD1 aligns across 7 bases. The CDR3 runs to 15 residues. V trimming: 0 bases; J trimming: 7 bases; junction bases outside the gene matches: 8. Germline CDR1 is SGHNT and CDR2 is YYREEE (reference sequence). For the CDR3, the DNA is TGTGCCAGCAGCTTGGGGACAGGACCAGCTCATACGCAGTATTTT. It encodes CASSLGTGPAHTQYF.

V and J are TRBV4-3 and TRBJ2-3; 7 bases are shared with TRBD2. Germline trimming cut 3 bases from V and 0 bases from J; bases unmatched to any gene: 9. Looked up from germline, CDR1 is LGHNA and CDR2 is YSLEER. The CDR3 sequence is 17 residues long. In nucleotides, the CDR3 is TGCGCCAGCAGCCAGCTTCAAGCGGGGTTTAGCACAGATACGCAGTATTTT. Encoded protein: CASSQLQAGFSTDTQYF.

The rearrangement uses TRBV7-2 and TRBJ2-7, with 8 bases aligning to TRBD1. This CDR3 contains 16 residues. Losses at the gene ends were 5 bases for V and 7 bases for J; bases not matched to a gene: 16. Per germline, CDR1 SGHTA and CDR2 FQGNSA. The CDR3 is CASSLLGQGLGKEQYF. For the CDR3, the DNA is TGTGCCAGCAGCCTGTTAGGACAGGGCCTCGGGAAGGAGCAGTACTTC.

About this clonotype: Just one base apart from a much larger clone, this may be a read error. This chain links TRBV6-9 with TRBJ1-6, with 9 bases lining up with TRBD1. The CDR3 is made up of 18 amino acids. CDR1 is MNHGY and CDR2 is SVAAGI in the germline V gene. The CDR3 DNA reads as TGTGCCGGCAGTTCCCGGGACAGGGTCGATTCCTATAATTCACCCCTCCACTTT. It is translated as CAGSSRDRVDSYNSPLHF.

This clonotype was seen at least ten times. The chain couples TRBV2 to TRBJ2-2, with D perhaps given as TRBD1 or TRBD2 (6 bases each). Trimming stripped 6 bases from V and 1 base from J, with 9 bases between. There are 14 residues in the CDR3. Per the germline V gene, CDR1 is SNHLY and CDR2 is FYNNEI. Here the CDR3 reads CASRQGLNTGELFF. CDR3 coding DNA: TGTGCCAGCAGACAGGGACTGAACACCGGGGAGCTGTTTTTT.

The table lists this clonotype with many counts. This chain connects TRBV27 to TRBJ2-7, with D unclear. Trimming pared 0 bases from V and 5 bases from J, leaving 14 bases between. Germline V gene lookup returns CDR1 MNHEY and CDR2 SMNVEV (reference sequence). The CDR3 is made up of 15 amino acids. In nucleotides, the CDR3 is TGTGCCAGCAGTTTATCAGGTGGAAATCCCCACGAGCAGTACTTC. This encodes CASSLSGGNPHEQYF.

This chain connects TRBV24-1 to TRBJ2-3, with 7 bases fitting TRBD1. The CDR3 runs 16 residues. V lost 4 bases, J lost 2 bases, and 8 bases stayed unmatched. CDR1 is KGHDR, CDR2 SFDVKD, per germline. The CDR3 nucleotides are TGTGCCACCAGTGACCTTGCCGGGACAGTCACAGATACGCAGTATTTT. It codes for CATSDLAGTVTDTQYF.

This clonotype was observed many times. CDR3 DNA sequence: TGTGCCTGGCGAATTAGCGGATCCTACAATGAGCAGTTCTTC. Its translation is CAWRISGSYNEQFF. The V call is TRBV30, the J call TRBJ2-1; D is perhaps TRBD2 (6 bases). This CDR3 region has 14 residues. Trimming removed 5 bases at V and 1 base at J, with 12 bases between. CDR1 and CDR2 (germline): GTSNPN, SVGIG (reference sequence).

This clonotype appeared a few times. This chain connects TRBV11-2 to TRBJ2-1; 12 nucleotides line up with TRBD2. CDR3 length equals 20 residues. With V trimmed by 2 bases and J by 4 bases, 15 bases remained unmatched. Germline lookup yields CDR1 SGHAT and CDR2 FQNNGV. The CDR3 bases are TGTGCCAGCAGCTTATCCTTGGTCGCGGCTAGCGGGAGGGAATACAATGAGCAGTTCTTC. It encodes CASSLSLVAASGREYNEQFF.

This clonotype was seen only a few times. This chain joins TRBV11-2 and TRBJ2-1, with 14 bases that match TRBD2. J lost 8 bases, V lost 4 bases, and 7 bases had no gene match. This CDR3 region has 16 residues. Germline-derived CDR1 and CDR2 are SGHAT and FQNNGV. This CDR3 reads CASSSPGTSGSHEQFF. The CDR3 DNA follows: TGTGCCAGCAGCTCTCCCGGGACTAGCGGGAGTCATGAGCAGTTCTTC.

The genes are TRBV7-9 and TRBJ2-7, with 8 bases lining up with TRBD2. With V trimmed by 5 bases and J by 7 bases, 13 bases remained unmatched. Germline assignment: CDR1 SEHNR and CDR2 FQNEAQ (reference sequence). The CDR3 has 15 amino acids. CDR3 protein: CASSPLGLAGREQYF. The CDR3, as DNA: TGTGCCAGCAGCCCCCTAGGGCTAGCGGGCCGTGAGCAGTACTTC. The full variable domain, with the rest looked up from reference TRBV7-9 and TRBJ2-7, is DTGVSQNPRHKITKRGQNVTFRCDPISEHNRLYWYRQTLGQGPEFLTYFQNEAQLEKSRLLSDRFSAERPKGSFSTLEIQRTEQGDSAMYLCASSPLGLAGREQYFGPGTRLTVT.

This chain uses TRBV28 with TRBJ2-7; tentative D call: TRBD1 (5 bases). CDR3 length equals 15 residues. V dropped 8 bases and J dropped 1 base, with 18 bases sitting between them. From germline, CDR1 is MDHEN and CDR2 SYDVKM. The CDR3 bases are TGTGCCAGCGGTCTCCAGGGTACTCTATCCTACGAGCAGTACTTC. This sequence encodes CASGLQGTLSYEQYF.

V is TRBV12-3 or TRBV12-4 and J is TRBJ2-3; unclear D gene. CDR3 size: 15 residues. Deletions cut 6 bases from V and 4 bases from J, with 17 bases between. CDR3 loop: CASRAGPRVPDTQYF. CDR3 nucleotide sequence: TGTGCCAGCAGAGCCGGGCCACGGGTCCCAGATACGCAGTATTTT.

This chain links TRBV29-1 with TRBJ1-1; D call uncertain. Germline values: CDR1 SQVTM, CDR2 ANQGSEA. The CDR3 extends over 14 amino acids. V was pared by 4 bases and J by 0 bases, with 12 bases between. The CDR3 region has the DNA TGCAGCGTTGTTTGGGGTTCTATGAACACTGAAGCTTTCTTT. As protein: CSVVWGSMNTEAFF.

The chain links TRBV6-5 to TRBJ1-2; 7 positions match TRBD1. This CDR3 is built from 15 residues. Trimming at V came to 7 bases and at J to 4 bases, leaving 12 bases not matched to a gene. Germline-derived CDR1 and CDR2 are MNHEY and SVGAGI. CDR3: CASIISRDSIYGYTF. The CDR3 DNA reads as TGTGCCAGCATTATTTCCCGGGACAGCATCTATGGCTACACCTTC.

This clonotype was detected many times. This chain joins TRBV11-2 and TRBJ2-3; possibly TRBD2 for D (6 bases). Germline V gene lookup returns CDR1 SGHAT and CDR2 FQNNGV. The CDR3 sequence is 17 residues long. Between the trimmed V and J ends, which lost 5 bases and 0 bases, there was a span of 18 bases. In DNA, the CDR3 is TGTGCCAGCAGCCCTCGTGGGCTAGCGCAGAGCACAGATACGCAGTATTTT. It encodes CASSPRGLAQSTDTQYF.

The table lists this clonotype with many counts. This chain links TRBV11-2 with TRBJ2-5; 12 positions match TRBD2. The CDR3 spans 15 residues. The trim removed 6 bases at V and 5 bases at J, leaving 7 bases unmatched. The germline V gene has CDR1 SGHAT and CDR2 FQNNGV. The CDR3, as DNA: TGTGCCAGCAGGAAGCTAGCGGGAGGGCGGGAGACCCAGTACTTC. As protein: CASRKLAGGRETQYF.

The chain recombines TRBV5-8 with TRBJ1-4; weak D call: TRBD1 (5 bases). The germline V gene encodes CDR1 SGHTS and CDR2 YDEGEE. Trimming removed 4 bases at V and 3 bases at J, with 13 bases between. This CDR3 comprises 15 residues. CDR3 amino acids: CASSPAGRANEKLFF. CDR3 nucleotides: TGTGCCAGCAGCCCCGCAGGGAGGGCTAATGAAAAACTGTTTTTT.

This clonotype has just a few counts. The chain employs TRBV15 and TRBJ1-3; D is ambiguous. Germline CDR1 is LNHNV and CDR2 is YYDKDF (reference sequence). This CDR3 is built from 17 residues. Trimming removed 3 bases at V and 0 bases at J, with 15 bases between. The chain's CDR3 is CATSRTRSAVSGNTIYF. CDR3 DNA sequence: TGTGCCACCAGCAGGACTCGGTCGGCTGTCTCTGGAAACACCATATATTTT.

This clonotype was observed at least ten times. The chain employs TRBV30 and TRBJ1-1; D might be TRBD1 (6 bases). CDR3 length equals 16 residues. With 4 bases removed from V and 5 bases from J, the gap between germline ends came to 23 bases. CDR1 is GTSNPN and CDR2 is SVGIG in the germline V gene (reference sequence). CDR3 sequence (DNA): TGTGCCTGGACCCAACTTACAGGGAAGAGCGGGACTGAAGCTTTCTTT. Its translation: CAWTQLTGKSGTEAFF.

About this clonotype: A single base separates this from a much larger clone, so it may be a read error. The CDR3 loop reads CASSSGGRFEAFF. The CDR3 DNA reads as TGTGCCAGCAGCTCCGGGGGGCGGTTTGAAGCTTTCTTT. The V and J genes are TRBV11-2 and TRBJ1-1; maybe TRBD1 (6 bases). CDR1 and CDR2 (germline): SGHAT, FQNNGV. V gave up 4 bases and J gave up 7 bases, with 13 bases separating them. This CDR3 is 13 amino acids long.

A word on this clonotype: At one end, the junction sequence differs from germline, possibly due to a read error. CDR3 amino acids: CASSLAGRERNDQSF. The CDR3 nucleotides are TGTGCCAGCAGCTTAGCGGGGCGGGAGAGGAATGATCAGTCCTTC. J is TRBJ2-4 and V is TRBV11-1; 7 bases match TRBD2. The CDR3 has 15 amino acids. Germline V gene lookup returns CDR1 SGHAT and CDR2 FQDESV (reference sequence).